This T cell receptor (beta chain) is drawn from a study of blood T cell repertoires in COVID-19. The repertoire was sequenced with immunoSEQ multiplex PCR; TCRdb's copy has only in-frame clones and lacks some. The repertoire holds about 80,000 clones, with approximately 80% as singletons. This clone was counted once. This CDR3 has 16 amino acids. V lost 6 bases, J lost 6 bases, and 24 bases lay in between. The germline V gene encodes CDR1 KGHSH and CDR2 LQKENI. Material: peripheral blood. J is TRBJ2-7 and V is TRBV18, with D maybe TRBD1 (6 bases). The TCR was taken from a man in his sixties with active or convalescent COVID-19. CDR3 bases: TGTGCCAGCTCCCAAAGCTATCAATCACAGGGTGGCGAGCAGTACTTC. It yields the protein CASSQSYQSQGGEQYF.